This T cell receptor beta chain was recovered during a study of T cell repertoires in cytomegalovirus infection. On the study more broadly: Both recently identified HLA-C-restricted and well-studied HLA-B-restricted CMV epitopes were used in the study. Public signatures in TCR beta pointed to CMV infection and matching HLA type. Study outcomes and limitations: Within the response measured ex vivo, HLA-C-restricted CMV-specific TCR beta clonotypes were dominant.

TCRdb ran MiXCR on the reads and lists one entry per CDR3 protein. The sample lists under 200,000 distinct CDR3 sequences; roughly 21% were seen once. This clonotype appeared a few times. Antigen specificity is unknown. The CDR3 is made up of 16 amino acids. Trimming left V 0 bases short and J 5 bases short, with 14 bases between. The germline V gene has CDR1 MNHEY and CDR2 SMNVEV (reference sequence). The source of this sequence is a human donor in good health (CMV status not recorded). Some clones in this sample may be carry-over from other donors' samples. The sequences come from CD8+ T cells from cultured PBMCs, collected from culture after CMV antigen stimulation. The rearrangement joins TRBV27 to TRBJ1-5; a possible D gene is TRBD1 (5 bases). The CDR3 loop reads CASSLSPGLGDQPQHF. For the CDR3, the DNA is TGTGCCAGCAGTTTATCGCCAGGGCTTGGGGATCAGCCCCAGCATTTT.